A selection of T cell receptor beta chains follows, all from one sample in a study of T-cell reconstitution after alpha-beta-depleted transplantation in children. TCRdb re-derived calls from the PCR reads in MiXCR, one entry per CDR3 protein. The data hold roughly 610,000 distinct CDR3 sequences, with more than 9% observed a single time. This sample comprised PBMCs from the stem cell graft donor, obtained from the stem cell graft. The receptor source for this set is a human donor who donated a stem cell graft to a child with acute myeloid leukemia. Both conserved end residues are part of each CDR3. Fields, in order: clone size, V gene, D gene, CDR3 length, J gene, CDR3 DNA, CDR3 protein. The D gene is left open where the match is weak. Part of the rows lack a size; the others show once, few, many or a class for expanded clones.

>few|TRBV12-5|TRBD2|14|TRBJ2-3
TGTGCTAGCGGACTAGCGGGAGAATCAGATACGCAGTATTTT
CASGLAGESDTQYF
>few|TRBV2|.|12|TRBJ2-1
TGTGCCAGCAGTGATGGCGACAATGAGCAGTTCTTC
CASSDGDNEQFF
>few|TRBV4-3|.|15|TRBJ2-3
TGCGCCAGCAGCCAAGCTCGGGTGGGAACAGATACGCAGTATTTT
CASSQARVGTDTQYF
>.|TRBV5-1|.|18|TRBJ2-1
TGCGCCAGCAAGGGACAGTCCCCACCAGCGGGAGCGTACAATGAGCAGTTCTTC
CASKGQSPPAGAYNEQFF
>.|TRBV7-7|.|13|TRBJ2-5
TGTGCTAGCAGCTTAAACTCCGCGGAGACCCAGTACTTC
CASSLNSAETQYF
>few|TRBV11-1|TRBD2|19|TRBJ2-5
TGTGCCAGCAGCTTAGCGGGATTTTTGACTAGCGGTACCCAAGAGACCCAGTACTTC
CASSLAGFLTSGTQETQYF
>few|TRBV20-1|TRBD2|16|TRBJ2-7
TGCTGTGCTAGAGAGATAAGCGGGAGAGACCCGAGGGGGCAGTACTTC
CCAREISGRDPRGQYF
>.|TRBV20-1|TRBD2|18|TRBJ2-1
TGCAGTGCTAGAGTCCCAAGCGGGAGTGGGGGACCCTACAATGAGCAGTTCTTC
CSARVPSGSGGPYNEQFF
>many|TRBV9|TRBD1|15|TRBJ2-1
TGTGCCAGCAGCCCAGGGGGAATCAACTACAATGAGCAGTTCTTC
CASSPGGINYNEQFF
>.|TRBV28|TRBD2|14|TRBJ2-3
TGTGCCAGCAGTTTATGGACTAGCAGAGATACGCAGTATTTT
CASSLWTSRDTQYF
>.|TRBV7-2|TRBD2|17|TRBJ2-7
TGTGCCAGCAGCTTAGGAATAGCGGGAGGCCATCTCTACGAGCAGTACTTC
CASSLGIAGGHLYEQYF
>.|TRBV20-1|.|14|TRBJ1-4
TGCAGTGCTACAGGACAGTCCCTAAATGAAAAACTGTTTTTT
CSATGQSLNEKLFF
>few|TRBV6-6|.|13|TRBJ1-1
TGTGCCAGCAGGCTGACAGTGAACACTGAAGCTTTCTTT
CASRLTVNTEAFF
>few|TRBV7-2|TRBD2|15|TRBJ2-3
TGTGCCAGCAGGGAAGCGGGAGAAAGGACAGATACGCAGTATTTT
CASREAGERTDTQYF
>.|TRBV25-1|.|15|TRBJ2-5
TGTGCCAGCAGTGGGGCGGACATTTCTCGAGAGACCCAGTACTTC
CASSGADISRETQYF
>.|TRBV27|TRBD1|14|TRBJ2-7
TGTGCCAGCAGCCAAAGACAGGGCCACTACGAGCAGTACTTC
CASSQRQGHYEQYF
>.|TRBV5-1|.|13|TRBJ2-7
TGCGCCAGCAGCTTGAGGGTGGGCGACGAGCAGTACTTC
CASSLRVGDEQYF
>few|TRBV5-1|.|16|TRBJ2-7
TGCGCCAGCAGCTCCCGTCGAGGGGGTAACTCCTACGAGCAGTACTTC
CASSSRRGGNSYEQYF
>few|TRBV28|TRBD2|14|TRBJ2-3
TGTGCCGGATCCCTACGCGGGAGGGCCGGTACGCAGTATTTT
CAGSLRGRAGTQYF
>.|TRBV25-1|.|14|TRBJ1-1
TGTGCCAGCAGTGAACAGGGAGGGCGGGCTGAAGCTTTCTTT
CASSEQGGRAEAFF
>.|TRBV12-3/TRBV12-4|TRBD2|15|TRBJ2-4
TGTGCCAGCGGGAACCCTAGGACTAGCGTAAACATTCAGTACTTC
CASGNPRTSVNIQYF
>.|TRBV7-2|TRBD2|13|TRBJ2-1
TGTGCCAGCAGTGATTCCCCAGCGGGGGAGCAGTTCTTC
CASSDSPAGEQFF
>.|TRBV6-5|.|14|TRBJ1-5
TGTGCCAGCAGTTACTCGGGAGTTCATCAGCCCCAGCATTTT
CASSYSGVHQPQHF
>.|TRBV3-1|TRBD1|15|TRBJ2-7
TGTGCCAGCAGCCGAAGCCGGGGACAGAGCTACGAGCAGTACTTC
CASSRSRGQSYEQYF
>many|TRBV12-5|.|12|TRBJ2-3
TGTGCTAGTGGTTTGCACGCAGATACGCAGTATTTT
CASGLHADTQYF
>few|TRBV7-8|TRBD1|16|TRBJ2-7
TGTGCCAGCAGCTCGCTCCGGGACAGGGCTCGGGGGGAGCAGTACTTC
CASSSLRDRARGEQYF
>few|TRBV20-1|TRBD2|15|TRBJ2-5
TGCAGTGCTAGGGGACTAGCGGGTATACAAGAGACCCAGTACTTC
CSARGLAGIQETQYF
>.|TRBV20-1|.|16|TRBJ2-4
TGCAGTGCTAGGGCGCCCGGTCTCGACTCCGGAAACATTCAGTACTTC
CSARAPGLDSGNIQYF
>few|TRBV4-2|.|16|TRBJ2-2
TGTGCCAGCAGCCAAGTAACTAGCCCCAAACCCGGGGAGCTGTTTTTT
CASSQVTSPKPGELFF